These 14 T cell receptor beta chains originate from one sample sequenced in a study of T cells in Graves' hyperthyroidism and ophthalmopathy. Researchers amplified the TCR beta CDR3 regions from RNA transcripts. Initially, a first-round RT-PCR of the TCR CDR3 employed the HTBI primer set. TCRdb called the multiplex PCR reads again in MiXCR, with one record for every CDR3 protein. The sample carries under 450,000 distinct CDR3 sequences, about a sixth recorded once. Sequencing was carried out using blood. The source of these receptors is a woman in her 30s with Graves' hyperthyroidism that later progressed to Graves' ophthalmopathy.

On this clonotype itself: A much larger clone is a single base away; this may be a read error. The rearrangement uses TRBV19 and TRBJ1-6, with unresolved D. This CDR3 has 15 amino acids. The germline gives CDR1 LNHDA, CDR2 SQIVND (reference sequence). CDR3 loop: CASSPSSSYNSHLHF. CDR3 nucleotide sequence: TGTGCCAGTAGTCCCTCGAGCTCCTATAATTCACACCTCCACTTT.

The chain couples TRBV28 to TRBJ1-5; D remains unclear. V was cut by 9 bases and J by 2 bases, with 17 bases left in between. The CDR3 contains 15 residues. The germline gives CDR1 MDHEN, CDR2 SYDVKM. CDR3 DNA: TGTGCCAGTCGGTGGCAGCTTGGCGGCAATCAGCCCCAGCATTTT. It codes for CASRWQLGGNQPQHF.

This clonotype was seen only a few times. The CDR3 spells CASSPNPITGVYEQYF. The CDR3 nucleotides read TGTGCCAGTAGCCCAAATCCAATAACAGGGGTCTACGAGCAGTACTTC. This chain connects TRBV19 to TRBJ2-7; 7 bases line up with TRBD1. V gave up 6 bases and J gave up 3 bases; unmatched junction bases: 14. This CDR3 is 16 amino acids long. In germline, CDR1 is LNHDA, CDR2 SQIVND (reference sequence).

This clonotype was picked up many times. The CDR3 sequence: CASSFGDGYTEAFF. CDR3 nucleotide sequence: TGTGCCAGCAGCTTTGGTGACGGGTACACTGAAGCTTTCTTT. This chain links TRBV11-2 with TRBJ1-1; D call uncertain. V lost 3 bases and J 3 bases, leaving 11 bases between the germline ends. The CDR3 contains 14 residues. Germline lookup yields CDR1 SGHAT and CDR2 FQNNGV.

This clonotype was counted between two and nine times. The J gene is TRBJ1-5, the V gene TRBV11-2; possible D gene TRBD1, 5 bases. V lost 3 bases, J lost 4 bases, and 19 bases lay in between. CDR3 length equals 17 residues. CDR1 is SGHAT and CDR2 is FQNNGV in the germline V gene. The CDR3 is CASSLLLRARRNQPQHF. The CDR3 DNA reads TGTGCCAGCAGCTTGCTTCTCAGGGCCAGGAGAAATCAGCCCCAGCATTTT.

This clonotype was seen a handful of times. The V call is TRBV4-1, the J call TRBJ1-1, with a weak D call TRBD1 (5 bases). CDR1 and CDR2 from the germline V gene are MGHRA and YSYEKL. The CDR3 has 13 amino acids. With 0 bases removed from V and 7 bases from J, the gap between germline ends came to 9 bases. The CDR3 DNA sequence: TGCGCCAGCAGCCAAGAAGAAGGGGATGAAGCTTTCTTT. It specifies CASSQEEGDEAFF.

This clonotype was seen a few times. The chain is built from TRBV20-1 and TRBJ2-3; 7 nucleotides match TRBD2. This CDR3 contains 14 residues. Germline CDR1 and CDR2: DFQATT and SNEGSKA (reference sequence). V lost 3 bases to trimming and J lost 4 bases; unmatched junction nucleotides: 7. The CDR3 region has the DNA TGCAGTGCTAGGGTGACTAGCAACCCAGATACGCAGTATTTT. Protein: CSARVTSNPDTQYF.

This clonotype was detected only once. The chain recombines TRBV20-1 with TRBJ1-1; the match to TRBD1 covers 9 bases. The junction had 9 bases not matched to a gene; V was cut back by 6 bases and J by 4 bases. This CDR3 is 14 amino acids long. Germline V gene sequence: CDR1 DFQATT, CDR2 SNEGSKA (reference sequence). The CDR3 region has the DNA TGCAGTGCAGAGAGGGACAGGGTCGGCACTGAAGCTTTCTTT. Its protein is CSAERDRVGTEAFF.

This clonotype was counted many times. V is TRBV28 and J is TRBJ1-1, with a possible D match to TRBD1 (6 bases). Per germline, CDR1 MDHEN and CDR2 SYDVKM. The CDR3 covers 15 residues. Trimming pared 5 bases from V and 11 bases from J, leaving 24 bases between. CDR3 region: CASSPPRDTIAVAFF. The CDR3 DNA follows: TGTGCCAGCAGTCCACCTCGGGACACTATAGCTGTCGCTTTCTTT.

V is TRBV13 and J is TRBJ1-4; D is uncertain. V lost 3 bases and J lost 4, with 15 bases in between. The CDR3 spans 16 residues. The germline gives CDR1 PRHDT, CDR2 FYEKMQ (reference sequence). CDR3 sequence reads: CASSFRGFTDNEKLFF. CDR3 nucleotide sequence: TGTGCCAGCAGCTTTCGAGGGTTTACCGATAATGAAAAACTGTTTTTT.

As to this clonotype: A much bigger clone sits one base away, suggesting this may be a read error. This chain links TRBV6-5 with TRBJ2-7; weak D call: TRBD1 (5 bases). Germline V gene lookup returns CDR1 MNHEY and CDR2 SVGAGI. This CDR3 is built from 14 residues. V was pared by 6 bases and J by 5 bases, with 17 bases between. CDR3 sequence (DNA): TGTGCCAGCAGGACTCGGGCAGGGTCTAACGAGCAGTACTTC. It codes for CASRTRAGSNEQYF.

The sample holds many counts of this clonotype. The CDR3 loop reads CASSTLTGTGGYGYTF. Written as DNA, the CDR3 is TGTGCCAGCAGTACCTTGACCGGGACAGGGGGCTATGGCTACACCTTC. The chain is built from TRBV28 and TRBJ1-2, with 11 bases matching TRBD1. Germline trimming cut 5 bases from V and 4 bases from J; bases unmatched to any gene: 9. The CDR3 length is 16 residues. CDR1 and CDR2 (germline): MDHEN, SYDVKM.

This clonotype was found once. V is TRBV28 and J is TRBJ1-4; 7 nucleotides match TRBD1. From germline, CDR1 is MDHEN and CDR2 SYDVKM. The V gene end was trimmed by 3 bases and the J gene end by 0 bases; junction bases not matched to a gene: 4. This CDR3 is built from 16 residues. Written as DNA, the CDR3 is TGTGCCAGCAGTTTCGGGACAGCCACAACTAATGAAAAACTGTTTTTT. Protein: CASSFGTATTNEKLFF.

This clonotype was recorded many times. V usage is TRBV20-1 and J usage is TRBJ1-2, with D unclear. CDR3 size: 13 residues. Trimming removed 2 bases at V and 4 bases at J, with 11 bases between. CDR1 is DFQATT and CDR2 is SNEGSKA in the germline V gene (reference sequence). In nucleotides, the CDR3 is TGCAGTGCTAGAATCCGGGATGCCTATGGCTACACCTTC. Translation: CSARIRDAYGYTF.